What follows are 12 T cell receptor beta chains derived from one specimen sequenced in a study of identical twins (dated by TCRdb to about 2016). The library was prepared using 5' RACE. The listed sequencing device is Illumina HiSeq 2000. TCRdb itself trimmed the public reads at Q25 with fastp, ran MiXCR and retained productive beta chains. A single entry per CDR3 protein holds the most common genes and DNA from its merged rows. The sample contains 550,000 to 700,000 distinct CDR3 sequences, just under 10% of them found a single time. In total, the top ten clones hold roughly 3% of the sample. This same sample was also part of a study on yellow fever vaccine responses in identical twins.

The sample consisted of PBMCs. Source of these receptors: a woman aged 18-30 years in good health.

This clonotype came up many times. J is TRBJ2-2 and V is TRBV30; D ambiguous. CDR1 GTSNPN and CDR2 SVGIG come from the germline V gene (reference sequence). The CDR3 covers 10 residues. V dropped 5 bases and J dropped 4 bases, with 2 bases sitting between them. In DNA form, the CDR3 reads TGTGCCTGGCGCACCGGGGAGCTGTTTTTT. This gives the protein CAWRTGELFF.

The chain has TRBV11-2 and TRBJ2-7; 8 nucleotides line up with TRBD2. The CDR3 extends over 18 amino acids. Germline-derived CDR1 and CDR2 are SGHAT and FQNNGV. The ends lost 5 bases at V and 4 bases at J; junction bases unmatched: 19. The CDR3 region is CASSLGLSGRAIEYEQYF. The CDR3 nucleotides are TGTGCCAGCAGCCTAGGACTAAGCGGGAGAGCGATCGAGTACGAGCAGTACTTC. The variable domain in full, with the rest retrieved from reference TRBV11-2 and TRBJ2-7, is EAGVAQSPRYKIIEKRQSVAFWCNPISGHATLYWYQQILGQGPKLLIQFQNNGVVDDSQLPKDRFSAERLKGVDSTLKIQPAKLEDSAVYLCASSLGLSGRAIEYEQYFGPGTRLTVT.

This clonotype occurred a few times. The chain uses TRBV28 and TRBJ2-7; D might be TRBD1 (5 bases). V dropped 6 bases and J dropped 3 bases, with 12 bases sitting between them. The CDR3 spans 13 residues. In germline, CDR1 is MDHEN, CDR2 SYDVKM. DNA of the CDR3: TGTGCCAGCAGGGACACGACCTACTACGAGCAGTACTTC. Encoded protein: CASRDTTYYEQYF.

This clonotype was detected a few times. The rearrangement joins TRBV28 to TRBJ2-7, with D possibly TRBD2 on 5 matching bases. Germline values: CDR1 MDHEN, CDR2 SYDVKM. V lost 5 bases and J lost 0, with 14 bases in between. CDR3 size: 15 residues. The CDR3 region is CASSRRRDLSYEQYF. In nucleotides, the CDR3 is TGTGCCAGCAGTCGCAGACGGGATCTCTCCTACGAGCAGTACTTC.

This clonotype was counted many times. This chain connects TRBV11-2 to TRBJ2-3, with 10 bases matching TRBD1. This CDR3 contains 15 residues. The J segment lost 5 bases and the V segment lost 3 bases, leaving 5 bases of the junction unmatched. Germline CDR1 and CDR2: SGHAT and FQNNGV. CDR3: CASSLTGGAGDTQYF. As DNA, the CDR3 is TGTGCCAGCAGCTTGACAGGGGGCGCAGGAGATACGCAGTATTTT.

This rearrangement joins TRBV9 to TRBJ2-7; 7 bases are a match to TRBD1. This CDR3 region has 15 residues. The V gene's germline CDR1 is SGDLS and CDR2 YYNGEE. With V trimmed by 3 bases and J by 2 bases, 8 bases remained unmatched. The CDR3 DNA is TGTGCCAGCAGCGCACGGGACAGATCCCCCTACGAGCAGTACTTC. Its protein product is CASSARDRSPYEQYF.

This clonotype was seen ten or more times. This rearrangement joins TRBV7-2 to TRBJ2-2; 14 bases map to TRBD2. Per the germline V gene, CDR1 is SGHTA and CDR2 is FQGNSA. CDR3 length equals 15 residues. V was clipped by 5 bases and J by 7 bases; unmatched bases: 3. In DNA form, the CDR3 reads TGTGCCAGCAGCCGACTAGCGGGAGGGAGCGGGGAGCTGTTTTTT. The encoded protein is CASSRLAGGSGELFF.

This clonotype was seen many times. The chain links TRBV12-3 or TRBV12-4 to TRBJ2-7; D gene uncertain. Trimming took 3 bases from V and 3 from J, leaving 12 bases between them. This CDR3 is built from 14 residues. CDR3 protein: CASSLSLSDYEQYF. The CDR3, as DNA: TGTGCCAGCAGTTTGTCGCTATCAGACTACGAGCAGTACTTC.

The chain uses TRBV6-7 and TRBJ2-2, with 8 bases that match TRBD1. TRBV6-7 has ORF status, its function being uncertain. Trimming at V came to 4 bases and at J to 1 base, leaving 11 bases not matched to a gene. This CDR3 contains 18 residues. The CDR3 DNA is TGTGCCAGCAGTTGGCGGGACAGGTTTATTGGGAACACCGGGGAGCTGTTTTTT. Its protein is CASSWRDRFIGNTGELFF.

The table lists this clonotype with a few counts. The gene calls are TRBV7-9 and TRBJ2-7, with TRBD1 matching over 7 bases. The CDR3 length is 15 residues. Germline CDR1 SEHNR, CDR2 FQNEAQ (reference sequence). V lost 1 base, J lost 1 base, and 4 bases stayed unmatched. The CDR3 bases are TGTGCCAGCAGCTTAGGTGGGACAGTGTCCTACGAGCAGTACTTC. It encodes CASSLGGTVSYEQYF.

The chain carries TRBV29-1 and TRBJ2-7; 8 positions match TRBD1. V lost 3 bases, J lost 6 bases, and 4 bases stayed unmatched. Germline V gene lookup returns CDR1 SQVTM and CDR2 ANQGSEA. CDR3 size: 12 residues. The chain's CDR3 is CSVERDRGEQYF. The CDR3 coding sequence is TGCAGCGTTGAGCGCGACAGGGGCGAGCAGTACTTC.

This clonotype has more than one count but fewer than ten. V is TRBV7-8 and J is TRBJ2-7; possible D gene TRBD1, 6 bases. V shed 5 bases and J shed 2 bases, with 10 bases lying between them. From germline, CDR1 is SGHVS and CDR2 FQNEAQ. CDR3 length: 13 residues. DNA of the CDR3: TGTGCCAGCAGCGAGGGACACCCCTACGAGCAGTACTTC. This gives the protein CASSEGHPYEQYF.